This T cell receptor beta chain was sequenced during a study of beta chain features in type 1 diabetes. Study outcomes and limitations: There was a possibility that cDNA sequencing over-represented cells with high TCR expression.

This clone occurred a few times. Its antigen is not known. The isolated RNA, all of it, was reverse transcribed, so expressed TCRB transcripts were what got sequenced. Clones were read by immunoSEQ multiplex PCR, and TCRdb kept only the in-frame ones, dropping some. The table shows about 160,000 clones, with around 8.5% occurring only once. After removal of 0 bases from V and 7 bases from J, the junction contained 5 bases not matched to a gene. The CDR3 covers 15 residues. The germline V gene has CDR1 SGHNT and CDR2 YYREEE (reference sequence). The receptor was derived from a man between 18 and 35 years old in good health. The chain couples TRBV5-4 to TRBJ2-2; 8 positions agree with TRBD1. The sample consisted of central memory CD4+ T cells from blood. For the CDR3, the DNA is TGTGCCAGCAGCTTGGGTGGACAGGGTGGCGGGGAGCTGTTTTTT. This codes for CASSLGGQGGGELFF. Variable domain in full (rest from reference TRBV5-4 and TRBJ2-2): ETGVTQSPTHLIKTRGQQVTLRCSSQSGHNTVSWYQQALGQGPQFIFQYYREEENGRGNFPPRFSGLQFPNYSSELNVNALELDDSALYLCASSLGGQGGGELFFGEGSRLTVL.